The 27 T cell receptor beta chains given below trace back to one sample, sequenced in a study of blood T cell repertoires in COVID-19. Assay used: immunoSEQ multiplex PCR; TCRdb lists only in-frame clones, some missing. The sample consists of about 300,000 clones, approximately 85% of them appearing once. The sample taken for sequencing was peripheral blood. Receptor source: a woman aged 45-65 years with acute or convalescent COVID-19.

The chain carries TRBV6-2 or TRBV6-3 and TRBJ2-3, with TRBD2 matching 12 bases. The CDR3 is 18 residues long. Germline trimming cut 2 bases from V and 5 bases from J; bases unmatched to any gene: 11. Germline values: CDR1 MNHEY, CDR2 SVGEGT. This CDR3 reads CASSYGLAGGPWIDTQYF. The DNA of the CDR3 is TGTGCCAGCAGTTACGGTCTAGCGGGAGGGCCCTGGATAGATACGCAGTATTTT.

This sequence joins TRBV9 and TRBJ1-2; D unclear. V was cut by 0 bases and J by 7 bases, with 10 bases left in between. There are 13 residues in the CDR3. Germline CDR1 is SGDLS and CDR2 is YYNGEE. CDR3 coding DNA: TGTGCCAGCAGCGTAGGCGGCACCCGTGGCTACACCTTC. It codes for CASSVGGTRGYTF.

The chain combines TRBV11-2 with TRBJ2-2; 12 bases match TRBD1. Germline V gives CDR1 SGHAT, CDR2 FQNNGV. The CDR3 runs 17 residues. V trimming: 5 bases; J trimming: 7 bases; junction bases outside the gene matches: 11. CDR3 DNA: TGTGCCAGCAGCAAAACCGGGACAGGGGGCTTGTTCGGGGAGCTGTTTTTT. Translating gives CASSKTGTGGLFGELFF.

This clone was seen only a few times. This rearrangement joins TRBV6-6 to TRBJ2-7; 7 bases match TRBD2. Per the germline V gene, CDR1 is MNHNY and CDR2 is SVGAGI (reference sequence). This CDR3 has 15 amino acids. V was clipped by 2 bases and J by 2 bases; unmatched bases: 6. The chain's CDR3 is CASSYGELAPYEQYF. DNA for the CDR3: TGTGCCAGCAGTTACGGGGAACTAGCGCCCTACGAGCAGTACTTC.

The chain has TRBV7-3 and TRBJ2-1, with 9 bases matching TRBD2. Germline values: CDR1 SGHTA, CDR2 FQGTGA. This CDR3 comprises 16 residues. Trimming took 5 bases from V and 0 from J; bases not matched to a gene: 5. CDR3 protein: CASSPLAGASYNEQFF. The CDR3 DNA is TGTGCCAGCAGCCCCTTAGCGGGAGCCTCCTACAATGAGCAGTTCTTC.

The genes are TRBV6-5 and TRBJ1-1, with no clear D. The CDR3 is 15 residues long. Trimming pared 2 bases from V and 8 bases from J, leaving 18 bases between. Germline CDR1 and CDR2: MNHEY and SVGAGI. CDR3 amino acids: CASSYTDFTRKEAFF. The CDR3, as DNA: TGTGCCAGCAGTTACACAGATTTTACTAGGAAGGAAGCTTTCTTT.

The rearrangement uses TRBV3-1 (or the pseudogene TRBV3-2) and TRBJ2-2; D perhaps matches TRBD2 (6 bases). Trimming stripped 5 bases from V and 2 bases from J, with 9 bases between. CDR1 LGHDT and CDR2 YNNKEL come from the germline V gene (reference sequence). The CDR3 totals 14 residues. CDR3 DNA: TGTGCCAGCAGCACGGGACTTAACACCGGGGAGCTGTTTTTT. Translated: CASSTGLNTGELFF.

The rearrangement links TRBV7-2 to TRBJ1-1; TRBD1 is a possible D gene (5 bases). The CDR3 sequence is 14 residues long. CDR1 is SGHTA, CDR2 FQGNSA, per germline. Trimming shortened V by 1 base and J by 6 bases, and 12 bases separated the two germline ends. The CDR3 DNA reads TGTGCCAGCAGCTTAGTTCACAGGAGGGCTGAAGCTTTCTTT. Its protein is CASSLVHRRAEAFF.

The DNA of the CDR3 is TGTGCCAGCAGCAAACCGTGGGCCACTAATGAAAAACTGTTTTTT. Protein: CASSKPWATNEKLFF. The chain couples TRBV21-1 to TRBJ1-4; TRBD1 was called by the table and not checked on the DNA. TRBV21-1 has pseudogene status. CDR3 length: 15 amino acids.

The chain links TRBV4-3 to TRBJ2-2; TRBD2 agrees at 9 bases. The germline V gene encodes CDR1 LGHNA and CDR2 YSLEER. With V trimmed by 1 base and J by 2 bases, 2 bases remained unmatched. The CDR3 loop spans 16 amino acids. The CDR3 sequence: CASSQGLAENTGELFF. CDR3 nucleotide sequence: TGCGCCAGCAGCCAAGGACTAGCGGAAAACACCGGGGAGCTGTTTTTT.

This clone was found once. V usage is TRBV28 and J usage is TRBJ2-7, with a weak D call TRBD2 (6 bases). CDR1 and CDR2 (germline): MDHEN, SYDVKM. The CDR3 sequence is 14 residues long. Trimming took off 6 bases at V and 7 bases at J, with 19 bases between the two ends. CDR3 sequence: CASSAGGVAWEQYF. The CDR3 DNA reads as TGTGCCAGCAGCGCCGGAGGGGTAGCTTGGGAGCAGTACTTC.

As for this clone: An end of the junction does not agree with germline; a read error may underlie this. At the DNA level, this CDR3 is encoded by other sequences in the same sample as well. The chain has TRBV3-1 (or the pseudogene TRBV3-2) and TRBJ2-5; 8 nucleotides line up with TRBD1. CDR1 and CDR2 (germline): LGHDT, YNNKEL (reference sequence). The CDR3 is made up of 13 amino acids. CDR3 in amino acids: CASSQNTGGTQYF. Here the CDR3 DNA reads TGTGCCAGCAGCCAGAACACAGGGGGGACCCAATACTTC.

V is TRBV27 and J is TRBJ2-1, with TRBD2 identical over 8 bases. Germline lookup yields CDR1 MNHEY and CDR2 SMNVEV (reference sequence). The CDR3 is 18 residues long. With 2 bases clipped from V and 1 base from J, the junction kept 10 bases outside the gene matches. CDR3 loop: CASSLHPAGGGSYNEQFF. As DNA, the CDR3 is TGTGCCAGCAGTTTACACCCCGCGGGGGGAGGATCCTACAATGAGCAGTTCTTC.

The count of this clone is one. Distinct nucleotide sequences in the sample also encode this CDR3. CDR3 coding DNA: TGTGCCAGCAGTTTGGGAGGGGCTGGAAACACCATATATTTT. Translation: CASSLGGAGNTIYF. J is TRBJ1-3 and V is TRBV28; D might be TRBD1 (5 bases). V lost 3 bases and J 2 bases, leaving 8 bases between the germline ends. The CDR3 has 14 amino acids. CDR1 is MDHEN, CDR2 SYDVKM, per germline.

A note on this clone: This same CDR3 is encoded by further DNA sequences in the sample. The CDR3 reads CASSLVAGTYNEQFF. CDR3 nucleotide sequence: TGCGCCAGCAGCTTGGTGGCGGGAACCTACAATGAGCAGTTCTTC. The chain joins TRBV5-1 to TRBJ2-1, with a weak D call TRBD2 (6 bases). CDR3 length: 15 residues. Per germline, CDR1 SGHRS and CDR2 YFSETQ. V was pared by 0 bases and J by 2 bases, with 9 bases between.

The chain is built from TRBV19 and TRBJ2-2; TRBD2 matches 7 bases. Germline CDR1 and CDR2: LNHDA and SQIVND (reference sequence). Trimming took 6 bases from V and 1 from J; bases not matched to a gene: 5. This CDR3 region has 15 residues. Here the CDR3 DNA reads TGTGCCAGTAGCTACCTAGCGGAGAACACCGGGGAGCTGTTTTTT. Amino acids: CASSYLAENTGELFF.

This clone has just a few counts. This rearrangement joins TRBV5-1 to TRBJ2-7; D gene unclear. The CDR3 contains 15 residues. Deletions cut 1 base from V and 0 bases from J, with 11 bases between. From germline, CDR1 is SGHRS and CDR2 YFSETQ. The CDR3 DNA reads as TGCGCCAGCAGCTTGATCCCAACTACCTCCTACGAGCAGTACTTC. This sequence encodes CASSLIPTTSYEQYF.

This clone was detected only once. The chain combines TRBV7-9 with TRBJ1-5; no reliable D call. This CDR3 has 13 amino acids. Germline assignment: CDR1 SEHNR and CDR2 FQNEAQ (reference sequence). Trimming took 5 bases from V and 0 from J, leaving 5 bases between them. CDR3 coding DNA: TGTGCCAGCAGCCAAAATAGCAATCAGCCCCAGCATTTT. Translated, it gives CASSQNSNQPQHF.

V gene TRBV29-1 combines with J gene TRBJ1-4, with TRBD1 matching over 8 bases. V lost 6 bases and J lost 4; bases outside the gene matches: 4. CDR1 is SQVTM, CDR2 ANQGSEA, per germline. The CDR3 loop spans 13 amino acids. The CDR3 sequence is CSVSTGDNEKLFF. The CDR3 DNA follows: TGCAGCGTGTCGACAGGGGATAATGAAAAACTGTTTTTT.

V and J are TRBV27 and TRBJ1-5, with TRBD1 matching over 7 bases. The CDR3 has 14 amino acids. CDR1 and CDR2 from the germline V gene are MNHEY and SMNVEV (reference sequence). V was clipped by 3 bases and J by 4 bases; unmatched bases: 3. The CDR3 region is CASSLQGENQPQHF. Here the CDR3 DNA reads TGTGCCAGCAGTTTGCAGGGGGAAAATCAGCCCCAGCATTTT.

As to this clone: Other DNA sequences of this sample code for an identical CDR3. CDR3 in amino acids: CASSPTGGSGNTIYF. DNA for the CDR3: TGTGCCAGCTCACCCACAGGGGGAAGTGGAAACACCATATATTTT. The chain employs TRBV18 and TRBJ1-3, with TRBD1 identical over 8 bases. Trimming took 3 bases from V and 3 from J; bases not matched to a gene: 4. The CDR3 sequence is 15 residues long. Germline loops: CDR1 KGHSH, CDR2 LQKENI.

V is TRBV29-1 and J is TRBJ1-2; 7 bases agree with TRBD1. The CDR3 totals 13 residues. V shed 4 bases, J shed 7 bases, and the junction held 9 bases outside the gene matches. CDR1 is SQVTM and CDR2 is ANQGSEA in the germline V gene. The CDR3 nucleotides read TGCAGCGTTGTCCGAACAGGGGCGCCTGGCTACACCTTC. Its translation is CSVVRTGAPGYTF.

The chain employs TRBV28 and TRBJ1-2; 7 bases are a match to TRBD1. The J segment lost 6 bases and the V segment lost 3 bases, leaving 10 bases of the junction unmatched. There are 15 residues in the CDR3. The germline V gene has CDR1 MDHEN and CDR2 SYDVKM. For the CDR3, the DNA is TGTGCCAGCAGTTTTTTGACAGGGCGTATAAATGGCTACACCTTC. It encodes CASSFLTGRINGYTF.

This clone was recorded a few times. The chain links TRBV24-1 to TRBJ2-7; 9 nucleotides agree with TRBD1. Germline lookup yields CDR1 KGHDR and CDR2 SFDVKD. CDR3 length: 19 residues. After removal of 8 bases from V and 0 bases from J, the junction contained 19 bases not matched to a gene. The CDR3 reads CATIHTGTGKVTSSYEQYF. In nucleotides, the CDR3 is TGTGCCACCATTCATACCGGGACAGGGAAGGTTACGAGCTCCTACGAGCAGTACTTC.

The chain carries TRBV5-1 and TRBJ1-1, with a possible D match to TRBD1 (5 bases). In germline, CDR1 is SGHRS, CDR2 YFSETQ. The CDR3 length is 14 residues. V was cut by 0 bases and J by 6 bases, with 12 bases left in between. The CDR3: CASSLEAGISEAFF. CDR3 nucleotide sequence: TGCGCCAGCAGCTTGGAAGCAGGGATTTCTGAAGCTTTCTTT.

The V and J genes are TRBV7-3 and TRBJ1-1; D is uncertain. Germline CDR1 is SGHTA and CDR2 is FQGTGA. The V gene lost 3 bases and the J gene lost 2 bases, with 13 bases spanning the gap. The CDR3 is 15 residues long. The CDR3 bases are TGTGCCAGCAGCTTGTTATCTGGCTCTAACACTGAAGCTTTCTTT. It encodes CASSLLSGSNTEAFF.

This CDR3 is CASSLGSSGYTF. CDR3 DNA: TGTGCCAGCAGTTTAGGAAGCTCTGGCTACACCTTC. V is TRBV12-3 or TRBV12-4 and J is TRBJ1-2; D gene uncertain. The CDR3 extends over 12 amino acids. V was shortened by 1 base and J by 7 bases, with 7 bases between the two germline ends.